The sequence of this TCR beta chain was determined in a study of blood T cell repertoires in COVID-19. Authors' data handling: Estimation of nucleated cell counts relied on the amplification of reference gene primers. Clones were read by immunoSEQ multiplex PCR, and TCRdb kept only the in-frame ones, dropping some. The V and J calls and clone size are taken from that table; D and trimming were inferred from the DNA. In the table there are roughly 99,000 clones, over 75% of which are singletons. The V gene's germline CDR1 is MNHEY and CDR2 SVGAGI. Trimming shortened V by 5 bases and J by 0 bases, and 7 bases separated the two germline ends. The CDR3 consists of 13 residues.

The receptor comes from an elderly woman with acute or convalescent COVID-19. The sequenced material came from peripheral blood. The V call is TRBV6-5, the J call TRBJ1-2, with a possible D match to TRBD1 (5 bases). CDR3 loop: CASSTTANYGYTF. CDR3 bases: TGTGCCAGCAGTACGACAGCTAACTATGGCTACACCTTC.